The entry below gives a single T cell receptor (beta chain) sequence along with its context. The antigen remains undetermined. The entry originates in a study of cytomegalovirus exposure and HLA in healthy donors. Study-wide results and caveats: Analysis was carried out at a later point, and it linked a missense DCLRE1C variant to TCR beta V- and J-gene trimming. CMV serostatus was the sole immune exposure information available.

V shed 5 bases, J shed 6 bases, and the junction held 11 bases outside the gene matches. Germline V gives CDR1 SEHNR, CDR2 FQNEAQ (reference sequence). This CDR3 is built from 15 residues. Use of 60 Vbeta and 13 Jbeta primers characterized the PCR. Only in-frame clones appear in the TCRdb table, and some are missing; sequencing was by immunoSEQ multiplex PCR. The sample has more than 200,000 clones, less than 85% seen once; the top ten hold 0.2% to 0.25%. The sequence derives from a girl aged 2 to 10 in good health and CMV-seronegative. The sequencing sample was made of PBMCs. This chain links TRBV7-9 with TRBJ2-7; 9 bases map to TRBD2. CDR3 in DNA: TGTGCCAGCAGCCTCCACTCCGCGGGGGGGGGCGAGCAGTACTTC. The encoded protein is CASSLHSAGGGEQYF.